This T cell receptor beta chain was captured in a study of lymphopenia after photon versus proton radiotherapy. The method was immunoSEQ multiplex PCR; TCRdb's version includes in-frame clones alone and lacks a portion of them. The repertoire holds 70,000 or so clones, approximately 91% seen once, with approximately 2.6% in the top ten. The V end was cut by 5 bases, the J end by 7 bases, with 14 bases between. The germline CDR1 and CDR2 sequences are SEHNR and FQNEAQ (reference sequence). This CDR3 has 13 amino acids. This sequence was found in a woman in her 70s with pancreatic cancer. The input for sequencing was peripheral blood, taken from a patient treated with photon-based radiotherapy. This chain connects TRBV7-9 to TRBJ1-1; possibly TRBD1 for D (5 bases). CDR3 in DNA: TGTGCCAGCAGCCCTCGGGGGTGGGGTGAAGCTTTCTTT. Its translation is CASSPRGWGEAFF.